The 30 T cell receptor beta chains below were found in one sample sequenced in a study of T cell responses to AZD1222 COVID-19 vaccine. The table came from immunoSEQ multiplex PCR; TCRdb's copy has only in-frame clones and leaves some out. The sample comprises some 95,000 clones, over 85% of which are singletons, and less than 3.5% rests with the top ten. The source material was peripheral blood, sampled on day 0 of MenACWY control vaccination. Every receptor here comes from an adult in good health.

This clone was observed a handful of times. The CDR3 DNA follows: TGTGCCAGCAGAAAGGACAGGGTCGCTGGCTACACCTTC. Translating it yields CASRKDRVAGYTF. This chain links TRBV6-5 with TRBJ1-2; 8 bases agree with TRBD1. Germline loops: CDR1 MNHEY, CDR2 SVGAGI. This CDR3 has 13 residues. J was trimmed by 7 bases and V by 6 bases; bases with no gene match: 7.

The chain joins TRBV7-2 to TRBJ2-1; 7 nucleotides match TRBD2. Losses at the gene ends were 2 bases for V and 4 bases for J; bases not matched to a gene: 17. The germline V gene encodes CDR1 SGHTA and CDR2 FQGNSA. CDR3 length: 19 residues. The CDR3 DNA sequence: TGTGCCAGCAGCTTAACCCCTCCAGTAATAGCGGGTCCTTACAATGAGCAGTTCTTC. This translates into CASSLTPPVIAGPYNEQFF.

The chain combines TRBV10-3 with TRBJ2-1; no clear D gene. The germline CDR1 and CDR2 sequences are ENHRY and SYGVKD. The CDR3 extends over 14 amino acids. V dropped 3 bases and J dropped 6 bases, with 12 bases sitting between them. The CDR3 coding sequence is TGTGCCATCAGTGATGCCGGCACGGTCAATGAGCAGTTCTTC. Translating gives CAISDAGTVNEQFF.

CDR3 sequence (DNA): TGTGCCAGCAGTGGGCCCCAGTGGGATCAGCCCCAGCATTTT. It is translated as CASSGPQWDQPQHF. J is TRBJ1-5 and V is TRBV2; D gene ambiguous. Germline V gene sequence: CDR1 SNHLY, CDR2 FYNNEI. The germline V and J ends were trimmed by 4 bases and 5 bases, with 12 bases remaining between them. This CDR3 has 14 residues.

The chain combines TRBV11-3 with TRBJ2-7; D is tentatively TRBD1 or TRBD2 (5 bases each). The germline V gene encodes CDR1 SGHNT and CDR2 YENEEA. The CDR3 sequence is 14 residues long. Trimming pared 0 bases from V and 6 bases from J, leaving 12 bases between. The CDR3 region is CASSLDQGASEQYF. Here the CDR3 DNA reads TGTGCCAGCAGCTTAGATCAGGGAGCCAGCGAGCAGTACTTC.

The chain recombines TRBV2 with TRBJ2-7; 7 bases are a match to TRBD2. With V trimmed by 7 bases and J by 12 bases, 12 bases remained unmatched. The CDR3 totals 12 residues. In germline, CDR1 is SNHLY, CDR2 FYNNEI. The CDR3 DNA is TGTGCCAGCACGCCGGGGGGACCGAGGACGTACTTC. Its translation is CASTPGGPRTYF.

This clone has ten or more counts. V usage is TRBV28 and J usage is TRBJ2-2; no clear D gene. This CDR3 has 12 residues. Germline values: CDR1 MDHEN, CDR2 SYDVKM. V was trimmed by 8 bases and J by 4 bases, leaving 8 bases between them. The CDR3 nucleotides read TGTGCCAGCTCGACTCCCACCGGGGAGCTGTTTTTT. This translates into CASSTPTGELFF.

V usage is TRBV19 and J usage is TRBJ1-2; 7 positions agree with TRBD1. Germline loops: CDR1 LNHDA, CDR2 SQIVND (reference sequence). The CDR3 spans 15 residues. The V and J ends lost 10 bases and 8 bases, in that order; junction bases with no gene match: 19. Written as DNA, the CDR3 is TGTGCCACCCTCGAGGACAGGTCGCACCGGCAGGGCTACACCTTC. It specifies CATLEDRSHRQGYTF.

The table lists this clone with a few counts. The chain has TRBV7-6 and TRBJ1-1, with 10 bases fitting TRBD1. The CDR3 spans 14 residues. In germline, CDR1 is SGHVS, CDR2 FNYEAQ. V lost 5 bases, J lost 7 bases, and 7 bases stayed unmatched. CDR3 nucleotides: TGTGCCAGCAGCCTCCCGGGACAGGGGAATGAAGCTTTCTTT. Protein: CASSLPGQGNEAFF.

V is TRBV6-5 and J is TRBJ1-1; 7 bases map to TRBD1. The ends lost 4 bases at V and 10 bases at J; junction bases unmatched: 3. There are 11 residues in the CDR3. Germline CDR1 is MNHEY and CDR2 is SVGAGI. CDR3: CASSLRTGAFF. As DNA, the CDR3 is TGTGCCAGCAGTTTGAGGACAGGAGCTTTCTTT.

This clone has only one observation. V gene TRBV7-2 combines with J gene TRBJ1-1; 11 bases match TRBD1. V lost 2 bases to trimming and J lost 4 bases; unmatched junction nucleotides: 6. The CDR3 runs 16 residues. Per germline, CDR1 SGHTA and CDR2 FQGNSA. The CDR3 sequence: CASSLPGTGGATEAFF. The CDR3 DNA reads TGTGCCAGCAGCTTACCCGGGACAGGGGGAGCCACTGAAGCTTTCTTT.

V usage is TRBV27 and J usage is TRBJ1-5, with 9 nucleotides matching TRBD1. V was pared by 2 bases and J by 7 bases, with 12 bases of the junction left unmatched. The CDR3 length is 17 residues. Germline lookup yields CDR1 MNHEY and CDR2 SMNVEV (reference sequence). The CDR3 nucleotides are TGTGCCAGCAGTTTACTAGGACAGGGGCGAGTCGACCAGCCCCAGCATTTT. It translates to CASSLLGQGRVDQPQHF.

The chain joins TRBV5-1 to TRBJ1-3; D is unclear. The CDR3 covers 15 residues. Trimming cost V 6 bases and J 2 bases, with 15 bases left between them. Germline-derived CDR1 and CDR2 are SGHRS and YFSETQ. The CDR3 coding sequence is TGCGCCAGCACCCCTTTTGGGGTAGCTGGAAACACCATATATTTT. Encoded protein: CASTPFGVAGNTIYF.

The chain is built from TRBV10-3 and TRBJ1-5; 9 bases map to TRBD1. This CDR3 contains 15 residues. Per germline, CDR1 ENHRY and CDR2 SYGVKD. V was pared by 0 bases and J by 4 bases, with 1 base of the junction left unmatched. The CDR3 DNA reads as TGTGCCATCAGTGAGTCCGGACAGGGGAATCAGCCCCAGCATTTT. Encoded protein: CAISESGQGNQPQHF.

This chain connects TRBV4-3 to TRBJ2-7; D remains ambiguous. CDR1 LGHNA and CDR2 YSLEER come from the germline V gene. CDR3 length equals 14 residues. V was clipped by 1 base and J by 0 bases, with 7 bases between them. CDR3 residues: CASSQGTSSYEQYF. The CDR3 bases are TGCGCCAGCAGCCAAGGAACAAGCTCCTACGAGCAGTACTTC.

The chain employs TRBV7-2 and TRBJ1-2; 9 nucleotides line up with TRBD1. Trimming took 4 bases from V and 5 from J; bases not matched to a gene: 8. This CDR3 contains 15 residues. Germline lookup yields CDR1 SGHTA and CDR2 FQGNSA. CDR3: CASSSGTGQGYGYTF. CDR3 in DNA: TGTGCCAGCAGCTCGGGTACTGGACAGGGGTATGGCTACACCTTC. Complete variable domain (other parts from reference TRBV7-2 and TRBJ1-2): GAGVSQSPSNKVTEKGKDVELRCDPISGHTALYWYRQSLGQGLEFLIYFQGNSAPDKSGLPSDRFSAERTGGSVSTLTIQRTQQEDSAVYLCASSSGTGQGYGYTFGSGTRLTVV.

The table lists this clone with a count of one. The DNA for the CDR3 is TGTGCCAGCAGTGGACAGGGGGCGGTCACCGGGGAGCTGTTTTTT. This translates into CASSGQGAVTGELFF. V is TRBV6-1 and J is TRBJ2-2; TRBD1 matches 10 bases. The CDR3 totals 15 residues. V lost 4 bases, J lost 4 bases, and 3 bases stayed unmatched. CDR1 is MNHNS and CDR2 is SASEGT in the germline V gene.

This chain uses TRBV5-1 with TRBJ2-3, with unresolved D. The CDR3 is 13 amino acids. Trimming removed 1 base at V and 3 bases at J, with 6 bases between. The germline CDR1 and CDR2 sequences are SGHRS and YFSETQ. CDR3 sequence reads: CASSLLVTDTQYF. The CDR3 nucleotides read TGCGCCAGCAGCTTGTTGGTTACAGATACGCAGTATTTT.

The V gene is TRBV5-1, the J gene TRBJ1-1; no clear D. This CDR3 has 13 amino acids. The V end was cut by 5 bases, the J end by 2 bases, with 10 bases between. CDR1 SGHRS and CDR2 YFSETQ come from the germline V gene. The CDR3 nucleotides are TGCGCCAGCAGTCTGGAAATTAACACTGAAGCTTTCTTT. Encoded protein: CASSLEINTEAFF.

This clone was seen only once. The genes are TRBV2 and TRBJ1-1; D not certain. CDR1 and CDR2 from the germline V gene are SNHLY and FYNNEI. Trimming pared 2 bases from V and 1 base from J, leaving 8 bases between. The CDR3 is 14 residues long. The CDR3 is CASSELQTNTEAFF. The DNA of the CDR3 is TGTGCCAGCAGTGAACTACAGACGAACACTGAAGCTTTCTTT.

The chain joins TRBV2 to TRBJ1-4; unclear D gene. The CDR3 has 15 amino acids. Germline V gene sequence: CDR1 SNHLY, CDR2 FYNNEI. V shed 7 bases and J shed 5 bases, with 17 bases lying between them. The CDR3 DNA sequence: TGTGCCAGCATGATCGGCGCTCTTCAAAATGAAAAACTGTTTTTT. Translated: CASMIGALQNEKLFF.

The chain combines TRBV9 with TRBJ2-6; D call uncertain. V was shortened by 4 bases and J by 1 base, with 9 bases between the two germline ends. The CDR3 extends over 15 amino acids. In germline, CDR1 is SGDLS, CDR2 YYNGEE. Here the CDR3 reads CASSPGPSGANVLTF. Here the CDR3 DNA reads TGTGCCAGCAGCCCAGGCCCTTCTGGGGCCAACGTCCTGACTTTC. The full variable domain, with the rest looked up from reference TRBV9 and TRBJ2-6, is DSGVTQTPKHLITATGQRVTLRCSPRSGDLSVYWYQQSLDQGLQFLIQYYNGEERAKGNILERFSAQQFPDLHSELNLSSLELGDSALYFCASSPGPSGANVLTFGAGSRLTVL.

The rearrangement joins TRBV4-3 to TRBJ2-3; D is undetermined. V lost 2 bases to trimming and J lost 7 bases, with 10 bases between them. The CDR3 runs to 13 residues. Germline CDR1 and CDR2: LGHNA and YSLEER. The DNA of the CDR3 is TGCGCCAGCAGCCAATACCACAGAAATACGCAGTATTTT. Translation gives CASSQYHRNTQYF.

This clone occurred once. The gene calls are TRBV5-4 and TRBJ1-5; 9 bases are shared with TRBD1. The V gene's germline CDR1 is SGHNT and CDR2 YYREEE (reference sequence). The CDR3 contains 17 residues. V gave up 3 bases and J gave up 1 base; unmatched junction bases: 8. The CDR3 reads CASSSGGQGLSNQPQHF. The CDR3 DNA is TGTGCCAGCAGCTCTGGGGGACAGGGCCTAAGCAATCAGCCCCAGCATTTT. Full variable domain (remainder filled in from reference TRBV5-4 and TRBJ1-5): ETGVTQSPTHLIKTRGQQVTLRCSSQSGHNTVSWYQQALGQGPQFIFQYYREEENGRGNFPPRFSGLQFPNYSSELNVNALELDDSALYLCASSSGGQGLSNQPQHFGDGTRLSIL.

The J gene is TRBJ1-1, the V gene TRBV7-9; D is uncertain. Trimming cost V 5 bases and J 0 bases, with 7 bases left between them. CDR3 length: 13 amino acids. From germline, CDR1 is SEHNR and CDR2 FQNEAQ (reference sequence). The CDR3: CASSTDMNTEAFF. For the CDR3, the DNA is TGTGCCAGCAGCACAGATATGAACACTGAAGCTTTCTTT.

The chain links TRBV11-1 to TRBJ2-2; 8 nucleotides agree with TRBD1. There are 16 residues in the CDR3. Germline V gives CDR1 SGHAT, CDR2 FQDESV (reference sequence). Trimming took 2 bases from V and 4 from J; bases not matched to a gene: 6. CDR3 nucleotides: TGTGCCAGCAGCTTATCCCCAGGGGGCAGCACCGGGGAGCTGTTTTTT. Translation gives CASSLSPGGSTGELFF.

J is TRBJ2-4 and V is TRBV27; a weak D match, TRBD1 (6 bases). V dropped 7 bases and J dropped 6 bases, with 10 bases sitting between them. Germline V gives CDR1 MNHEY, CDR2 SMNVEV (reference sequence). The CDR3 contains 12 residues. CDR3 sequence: CASIGQRNIQYF. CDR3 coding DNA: TGTGCCAGCATAGGACAGAGAAACATTCAGTACTTC.

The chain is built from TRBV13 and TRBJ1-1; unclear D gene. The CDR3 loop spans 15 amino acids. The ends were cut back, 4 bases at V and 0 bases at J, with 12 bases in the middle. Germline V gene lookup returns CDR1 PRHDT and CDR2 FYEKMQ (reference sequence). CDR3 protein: CASSYTGVLNTEAFF. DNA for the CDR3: TGTGCCAGCAGCTACACCGGGGTCCTGAACACTGAAGCTTTCTTT.

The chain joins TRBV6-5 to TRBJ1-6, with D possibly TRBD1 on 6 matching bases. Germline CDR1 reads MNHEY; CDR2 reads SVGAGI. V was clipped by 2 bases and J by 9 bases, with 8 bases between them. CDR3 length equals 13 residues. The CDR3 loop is CASSYQGTSPLHF. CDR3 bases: TGTGCCAGCAGTTACCAGGGGACTTCACCCCTCCACTTT.

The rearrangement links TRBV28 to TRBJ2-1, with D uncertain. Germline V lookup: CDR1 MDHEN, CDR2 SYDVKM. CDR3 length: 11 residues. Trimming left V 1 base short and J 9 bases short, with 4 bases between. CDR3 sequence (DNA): TGTGCCAGCAGTTTATATGGTGAGCAGTTCTTC. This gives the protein CASSLYGEQFF.